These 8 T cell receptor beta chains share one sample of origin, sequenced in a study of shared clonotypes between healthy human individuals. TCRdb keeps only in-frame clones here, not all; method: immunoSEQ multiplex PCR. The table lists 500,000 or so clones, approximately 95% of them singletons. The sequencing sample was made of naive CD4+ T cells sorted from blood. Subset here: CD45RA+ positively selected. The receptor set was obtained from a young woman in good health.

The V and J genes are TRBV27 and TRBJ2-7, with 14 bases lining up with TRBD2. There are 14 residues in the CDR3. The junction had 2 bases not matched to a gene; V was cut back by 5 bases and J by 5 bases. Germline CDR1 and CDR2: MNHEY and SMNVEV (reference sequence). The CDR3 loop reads CASSRLAGGNEQYF. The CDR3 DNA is TGTGCCAGCAGTCGACTAGCGGGAGGGAACGAGCAGTACTTC.

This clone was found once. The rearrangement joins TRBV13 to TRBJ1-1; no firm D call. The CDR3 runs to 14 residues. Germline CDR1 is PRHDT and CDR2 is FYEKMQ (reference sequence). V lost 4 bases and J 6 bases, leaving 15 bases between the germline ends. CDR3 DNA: TGTGCCAGCAGCTCAGCCGGGAGCCTAGCTGAAGCTTTCTTT. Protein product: CASSSAGSLAEAFF. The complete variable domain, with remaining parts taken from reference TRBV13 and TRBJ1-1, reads AAGVIQSPRHLIKEKRETATLKCYPIPRHDTVYWYQQGPGQDPQFLISFYEKMQSDKGSIPDRFSAQQFSDYHSELNMSSLELGDSALYFCASSSAGSLAEAFFGQGTRLTVV.

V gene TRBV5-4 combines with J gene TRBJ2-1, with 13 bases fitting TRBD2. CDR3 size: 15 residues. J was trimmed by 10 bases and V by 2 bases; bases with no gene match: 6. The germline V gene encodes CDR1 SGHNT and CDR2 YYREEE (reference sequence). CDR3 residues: CASSFGTSGISEQFF. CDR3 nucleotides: TGTGCCAGCAGCTTCGGGACTAGCGGGATCAGCGAGCAGTTCTTC. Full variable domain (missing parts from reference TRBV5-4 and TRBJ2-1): ETGVTQSPTHLIKTRGQQVTLRCSSQSGHNTVSWYQQALGQGPQFIFQYYREEENGRGNFPPRFSGLQFPNYSSELNVNALELDDSALYLCASSFGTSGISEQFFGPGTRLTVL.

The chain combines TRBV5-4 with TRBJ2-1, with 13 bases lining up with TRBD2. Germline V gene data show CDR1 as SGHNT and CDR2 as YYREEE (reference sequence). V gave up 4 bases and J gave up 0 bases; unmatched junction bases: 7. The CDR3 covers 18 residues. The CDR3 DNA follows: TGTGCCAGCAGCCGGGGACTAGCGGGAAGCGGCTCCTACAATGAGCAGTTCTTC. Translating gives CASSRGLAGSGSYNEQFF.

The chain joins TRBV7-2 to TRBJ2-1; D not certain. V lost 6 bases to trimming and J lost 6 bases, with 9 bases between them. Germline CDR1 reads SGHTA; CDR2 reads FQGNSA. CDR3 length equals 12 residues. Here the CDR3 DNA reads TGTGCCAGCAGTTATCAGCGCAATGAGCAGTTCTTC. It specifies CASSYQRNEQFF.

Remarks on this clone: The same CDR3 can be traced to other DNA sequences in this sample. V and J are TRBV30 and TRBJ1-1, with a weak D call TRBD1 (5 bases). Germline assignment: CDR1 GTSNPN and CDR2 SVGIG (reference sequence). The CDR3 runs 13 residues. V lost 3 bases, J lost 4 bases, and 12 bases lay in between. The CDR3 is CAWSPGGPTEAFF. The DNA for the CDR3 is TGTGCCTGGAGCCCCGGGGGTCCCACTGAAGCTTTCTTT.

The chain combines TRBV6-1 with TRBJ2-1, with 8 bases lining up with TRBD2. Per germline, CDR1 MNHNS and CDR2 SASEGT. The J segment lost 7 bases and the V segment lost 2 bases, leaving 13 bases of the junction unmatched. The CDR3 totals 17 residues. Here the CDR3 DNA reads TGTGCCAGCAGTGAAAGGGGGGCGGGAGGAAACCGGAATGAGCAGTTCTTC. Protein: CASSERGAGGNRNEQFF.

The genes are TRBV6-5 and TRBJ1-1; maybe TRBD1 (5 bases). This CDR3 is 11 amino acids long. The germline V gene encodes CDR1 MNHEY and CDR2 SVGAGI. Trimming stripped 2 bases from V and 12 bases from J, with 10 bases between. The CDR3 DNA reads TGTGCCAGCAGTTACGGGGGTTCATCTTTCTTT. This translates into CASSYGGSSFF.